This TCR beta chain was captured by sequencing in a study of blood T cell repertoires in COVID-19. At the level of the study: Sites across the United States, Italy and Spain contributed samples from acute and convalescent COVID-19. The cDNA or gDNA used as material had been derived from T cells, B-cell-depleted T cells, or PBMCs.

The CDR3 contains 14 residues. Germline V gives CDR1 SGHDT, CDR2 YYEEEE. Trimming removed 4 bases at V and 13 bases at J, with 18 bases between. As processed by the authors: Estimation of nucleated cell counts was performed using reference gene primer amplification. Method: immunoSEQ multiplex PCR; TCRdb's copy keeps in-frame clones and lacks some. Clonal size and the V and J genes are those of that table, whereas D and trimming came from the DNA. The sample lists 25,000 to 30,000 clones; roughly 80% were seen once. This clonotype originated in a man between 45 and 60 years old with active or convalescent COVID-19. The chain has TRBV5-6 and TRBJ1-6; D not certain. Sequences were obtained from peripheral blood. The CDR3 region is CASSPWAITNPLHF. The CDR3 nucleotides read TGTGCCAGCAGCCCATGGGCCATAACGAATCCCCTCCACTTT.